Listed here are 28 T cell receptor beta chains from one sample, sequenced in a study of shared clonotypes between healthy human individuals (dated by TCRdb to the early 2020s). The receptor library was made with the immunoSEQ multiplex PCR assay. Imported from immuneACCESS, the table was reduced by TCRdb to in-frame sequences with V and J called. These copies leave out some clones; in studies compared against another copy, an unresolved V gene accounts for under half, and the cause of the remainder is not known. This sample lists hundreds of thousands of clones; 95% were detected once. The ten largest make up over 0.1% of the sample. CD8 naive samples were CD45RO-negative cells positively selected for CCR7, giving a CD45RA+CCR7+ population that excluded TemRA cells. The sequencing sample was made of naive CD8+ T cells sorted from blood. In light of the paper, this sample's cell subset or site label describes: CD45RA+CCR7+. These TCRs come from a woman in her twenties or thirties in good health.

The gene calls are TRBV4-1 and TRBJ1-1; TRBD1 is a possible D gene (5 bases). Germline V lookup: CDR1 MGHRA, CDR2 YSYEKL. Between the trimmed V and J ends, which lost 2 bases and 7 bases, there was a span of 11 bases. This CDR3 is built from 13 residues. The CDR3, as DNA: TGCGCCAGCAGCCAAATTGGGGGGGGTGAAGCTTTCTTT. This sequence encodes CASSQIGGGEAFF.

The chain carries TRBV6-1 and TRBJ1-2; 10 bases line up with TRBD1. Germline-derived CDR1 and CDR2 are MNHNS and SASEGT. The CDR3 covers 13 residues. The trim removed 5 bases at V and 5 bases at J, leaving 2 bases unmatched. In DNA form, the CDR3 reads TGTGCCAGCAGTATGGGACAGGGGTATGGCTACACCTTC. Translating gives CASSMGQGYGYTF.

This sequence joins TRBV7-9 and TRBJ2-3; 13 bases align to TRBD2. CDR3 size: 16 residues. Germline V lookup: CDR1 SEHNR, CDR2 FQNEAQ (reference sequence). V lost 5 bases to trimming and J lost 4 bases; unmatched junction nucleotides: 6. The DNA for the CDR3 is TGTGCCAGCAGCCGGACTAGCGGGAGTGGGGCAGATACGCAGTATTTT. Translating gives CASSRTSGSGADTQYF.

The chain has TRBV9 and TRBJ2-1; maybe TRBD2 (7 bases). Per the germline V gene, CDR1 is SGDLS and CDR2 is YYNGEE. The CDR3 has 15 amino acids. The V end was cut by 4 bases, the J end by 9 bases, with 20 bases between. The DNA of the CDR3 is TGTGCCAGCAGCCCCCTCGGGGGGCCGCAGCGTGAGCAGTTCTTC. It yields the protein CASSPLGGPQREQFF.

The DNA for the CDR3 is TGTGCAAGTCGCTTGGGGCTAGCGTTAGAGACAGATACGCAGTATTTT. It encodes CASRLGLALETDTQYF. The chain is built from TRBV12-2 and TRBJ2-3; TRBD2 was called by the table and not checked on the DNA. TRBV12-2 is termed a pseudogene. The CDR3 has 16 residues.

The chain links TRBV4-2 to TRBJ2-4; 9 bases match TRBD2. The germline CDR1 and CDR2 sequences are LGHNA and YNFKEQ. J gave up 0 bases and V 4 bases, and 16 bases lay outside the gene matches. CDR3 length equals 20 residues. CDR3 nucleotide sequence: TGTGCCAGCAGCCCTCTAGCGGGATGGTCGGGGATAATAGCCAAAAACATTCAGTACTTC. The encoded protein is CASSPLAGWSGIIAKNIQYF.

The chain uses TRBV19 and TRBJ2-5; D uncertain. The CDR3 totals 14 residues. Germline CDR1 and CDR2: LNHDA and SQIVND (reference sequence). The ends were cut back, 1 base at V and 0 bases at J, with 6 bases in the middle. The CDR3 sequence is CASSIGYDQETQYF. The CDR3 DNA reads TGTGCCAGTAGTATAGGGTACGACCAAGAGACCCAGTACTTC.

The V gene is TRBV2, the J gene TRBJ2-5, with D uncertain. Deletions cut 1 base from V and 3 bases from J, with 3 bases between. Germline V gene sequence: CDR1 SNHLY, CDR2 FYNNEI. This CDR3 has 12 residues. CDR3 in DNA: TGTGCCAGCAGTGAAGGGAAAGAGACCCAGTACTTC. Protein sequence: CASSEGKETQYF.

V and J are TRBV5-8 and TRBJ2-1, with D unclear. V was pared by 0 bases and J by 9 bases, with 13 bases between. The germline V gene has CDR1 SGHTS and CDR2 YDEGEE. This CDR3 is 14 amino acids long. In DNA, the CDR3 is TGTGCCAGCAGCTTGGGACTCACCGGCGGTGAGCAGTTCTTC. This translates into CASSLGLTGGEQFF.

This CDR3 reads CASSPRSTGEYTGELFF. In nucleotides, the CDR3 is TGTGCCAGCAGTCCGCGTTCGACAGGCGAGTATACCGGGGAGCTGTTTTTT. The chain recombines TRBV27 with TRBJ2-2, with D perhaps TRBD1 (6 bases). This CDR3 region has 17 residues. V lost 5 bases and J 5 bases, leaving 21 bases between the germline ends. CDR1 MNHEY and CDR2 SMNVEV come from the germline V gene (reference sequence).

CDR3 region: CASRDSNTGELFF. The CDR3 nucleotides are TGTGCCAGCCGGGACTCGAACACCGGGGAGCTGTTTTTT. The chain has TRBV27 and TRBJ2-2; tentative D call: TRBD2 (6 bases). V lost 8 bases and J 0 bases, leaving 7 bases between the germline ends. This CDR3 region has 13 residues. In germline, CDR1 is MNHEY, CDR2 SMNVEV (reference sequence).

The J gene is TRBJ2-1, the V gene TRBV19; weak D call: TRBD2 (5 bases). CDR3 size: 13 residues. Per the germline V gene, CDR1 is LNHDA and CDR2 is SQIVND (reference sequence). V was trimmed by 6 bases and J by 4 bases, leaving 10 bases between them. CDR3 protein: CASSTDLYNEQFF. As DNA, the CDR3 is TGTGCCAGTAGCACGGACTTGTACAATGAGCAGTTCTTC.

The chain carries TRBV30 and TRBJ2-3; no clear D gene. V lost 4 bases and J 1 base, leaving 12 bases between the germline ends. The CDR3 spans 14 residues. Germline CDR1 and CDR2: GTSNPN and SVGIG (reference sequence). The CDR3 nucleotides are TGTGCCTGGAACCTCGGAGATGGCACAGATACGCAGTATTTT. As protein: CAWNLGDGTDTQYF.

This chain joins TRBV29-1 and TRBJ2-7; TRBD1 is a possible D gene (6 bases). Germline loops: CDR1 SQVTM, CDR2 ANQGSEA. The CDR3 extends over 12 amino acids. Trimming took 4 bases from V and 2 from J, leaving 9 bases between them. DNA for the CDR3: TGCAGCGTTGTGGGGGCCCCCTACGAGCAGTACTTC. This sequence encodes CSVVGAPYEQYF.

The CDR3, as DNA: TGTGCCACTGCGGCCGGTTTGAACACTGAAGCTTTCTTT. It yields the protein CATAAGLNTEAFF. This chain joins TRBV19 and TRBJ1-1; unclear D gene. The CDR3 is 13 residues long. V lost 10 bases, J lost 0 bases, and 12 bases lay in between. Germline CDR1 is LNHDA and CDR2 is SQIVND (reference sequence).

The chain recombines TRBV18 with TRBJ1-2; no reliable D call. CDR1 and CDR2 (germline): KGHSH, LQKENI. Trimming removed 2 bases at V and 7 bases at J, with 8 bases between. The length of the CDR3 is 12 residues. CDR3 protein: CASSPVLSGYTF. For the CDR3, the DNA is TGTGCCAGCTCACCAGTACTTTCTGGCTACACCTTC.

A single count supports this clone. The chain combines TRBV28 with TRBJ1-2; the D gene is possibly TRBD1 (6 bases). Germline CDR1 and CDR2: MDHEN and SYDVKM. The CDR3 covers 13 residues. Trimming cost V 4 bases and J 7 bases, with 13 bases left between them. Written as DNA, the CDR3 is TGTGCCAGCAGTTCCACCCGCAGGGGTGGCTACACCTTC. Its translation is CASSSTRRGGYTF.

The chain couples TRBV5-6 to TRBJ1-2; no clear D gene. Germline CDR1 is SGHDT and CDR2 is YYEEEE. This CDR3 contains 16 residues. V lost 2 bases and J lost 0, with 14 bases in between. The CDR3, as DNA: TGTGCCAGCAGCTTAGGGTGGCGGAATACTAACTATGGCTACACCTTC. Its protein is CASSLGWRNTNYGYTF.

This rearrangement joins TRBV29-1 to TRBJ1-2; D not resolved. V dropped 4 bases and J dropped 2 bases, with 8 bases sitting between them. The CDR3 loop spans 12 amino acids. Germline CDR1 SQVTM, CDR2 ANQGSEA. CDR3 in amino acids: CSVGQVNYGYTF. CDR3 coding DNA: TGCAGCGTTGGTCAAGTAAACTATGGCTACACCTTC.

V is TRBV27 and J is TRBJ2-2; D might be TRBD2 (6 bases). CDR3 length: 14 amino acids. CDR1 MNHEY and CDR2 SMNVEV come from the germline V gene (reference sequence). Deletions cut 4 bases from V and 2 bases from J, with 8 bases between. The CDR3 reads CASSWTTNTGELFF. The CDR3 coding sequence is TGTGCCAGCAGTTGGACTACCAACACCGGGGAGCTGTTTTTT.

The V gene is TRBV23-1, the J gene TRBJ1-2; D unclear. TRBV23-1 carries the ORF label, with uncertain function. V was cut by 3 bases and J by 3 bases, with 11 bases left in between. This CDR3 contains 14 residues. CDR3 amino acids: CASSQAVPDYGYTF. The DNA of the CDR3 is TGCGCCAGCAGTCAGGCGGTTCCTGACTATGGCTACACCTTC.

This sequence joins TRBV19 and TRBJ2-7, with D uncertain. The CDR3 loop spans 13 amino acids. Trimming cost V 5 bases and J 0 bases, with 8 bases left between them. CDR1 and CDR2 from the germline V gene are LNHDA and SQIVND (reference sequence). The DNA of the CDR3 is TGTGCCAGTAGTCCGTCCATCTCCTACGAGCAGTACTTC. Protein product: CASSPSISYEQYF.

The chain recombines TRBV10-1 with TRBJ1-1, with 11 positions matching TRBD1. Losses at the gene ends were 4 bases for V and 3 bases for J; bases not matched to a gene: 1. Germline values: CDR1 WNHNN, CDR2 SYGVQD (reference sequence). This CDR3 is 14 amino acids long. The CDR3 region has the DNA TGCGCCAGCAGTGGGGACAGGGGGGACACTGAAGCTTTCTTT. Encoded protein: CASSGDRGDTEAFF.

V gene TRBV9 combines with J gene TRBJ2-7; TRBD2 is a possible D gene (6 bases). The V end was cut by 0 bases, the J end by 4 bases, with 14 bases between. CDR3 length: 15 residues. From germline, CDR1 is SGDLS and CDR2 YYNGEE. CDR3 amino acids: CASSVGSSVIYEQYF. The CDR3 bases are TGTGCCAGCAGCGTAGGTTCTAGCGTAATTTACGAGCAGTACTTC.

J is TRBJ2-7 and V is TRBV9, with 8 bases that match TRBD2. Looked up from germline, CDR1 is SGDLS and CDR2 is YYNGEE. V was clipped by 4 bases and J by 3 bases; unmatched bases: 9. This CDR3 is 15 amino acids long. CDR3 protein: CASSLRGGILYEQYF. CDR3 DNA: TGTGCCAGCAGCCTGCGCGGGGGGATTCTCTACGAGCAGTACTTC.

The CDR3 DNA reads as TGTGCCAGCAGCTTAGCAGGGGGAGGCACTGAAGCTTTCTTT. Residues: CASSLAGGGTEAFF. The chain is built from TRBV13 and TRBJ1-1; 7 positions match TRBD1. CDR3 length: 14 amino acids. Germline-derived CDR1 and CDR2 are PRHDT and FYEKMQ (reference sequence). With 1 base clipped from V and 4 bases from J, the junction kept 3 bases outside the gene matches.

The chain is built from TRBV5-6 and TRBJ2-1; D is unresolved. The CDR3 spans 13 residues. CDR1 SGHDT and CDR2 YYEEEE come from the germline V gene. V gave up 2 bases and J gave up 5 bases, with 8 bases separating them. The CDR3 region has the DNA TGTGCCAGCAGCTTCGAAGGGCACAATGAGCAGTTCTTC. Amino acids: CASSFEGHNEQFF.

The chain carries TRBV19 and TRBJ2-7; 8 bases align to TRBD2. Germline V gene data show CDR1 as LNHDA and CDR2 as SQIVND (reference sequence). The trim removed 5 bases at V and 3 bases at J, leaving 18 bases unmatched. The CDR3 is 18 residues long. The CDR3 region is CASSPGSSMGLGHYEQYF. DNA for the CDR3: TGTGCCAGTAGTCCGGGCAGCTCCATGGGACTAGGCCACTACGAGCAGTACTTC.